Listed here are 5 T cell receptor beta chains from one sample, sequenced in a study of blood T cell repertoires in COVID-19. Produced via immunoSEQ multiplex PCR; TCRdb's table is partial and in-frame only. The table lists about 220,000 clones, roughly nine tenths of them singletons. Sequencing was performed on peripheral blood. Source of these receptors: a man aged 35-49 years with acute or convalescent COVID-19.

This clone was seen only a few times. V gene TRBV28 combines with J gene TRBJ2-5; TRBD2 is a possible D gene (5 bases). Germline V gene lookup returns CDR1 MDHEN and CDR2 SYDVKM. This CDR3 is 16 amino acids long. Trimming removed 6 bases at V and 3 bases at J, with 20 bases between. The CDR3 is CASSAGEAAIKETQYF. In nucleotides, the CDR3 is TGTGCCAGCAGCGCTGGGGAAGCGGCCATAAAAGAGACCCAGTACTTC.

This clone was detected once. The genes are TRBV12-3 or TRBV12-4 and TRBJ1-2; D is unclear. Trimming removed 5 bases from V and 6 bases from J, with 13 bases in between. The CDR3 loop spans 13 amino acids. This chain's CDR3 is CASSARRSDGYTF. The CDR3 DNA is TGTGCCAGCAGTGCCAGGAGGTCCGATGGCTACACCTTC.

The gene calls are TRBV5-6 and TRBJ2-7; 9 nucleotides match TRBD2. From germline, CDR1 is SGHDT and CDR2 YYEEEE. This CDR3 comprises 16 residues. Trimming at V came to 0 bases and at J to 2 bases, leaving 6 bases not matched to a gene. This CDR3 is CASSLGVGLAAYEQYF. CDR3 bases: TGTGCCAGCAGCTTGGGGGTGGGACTAGCTGCCTACGAGCAGTACTTC.

The chain recombines TRBV10-2 with TRBJ1-5; D uncertain. The CDR3 length is 14 residues. CDR1 and CDR2 from the germline V gene are WSHSY and SAAADI. V gave up 5 bases and J gave up 0 bases, with 8 bases separating them. CDR3 protein: CASSRGHSNQPQHF. As DNA, the CDR3 is TGCGCCAGCAGTAGAGGGCATAGCAATCAGCCCCAGCATTTT.

The rearrangement links TRBV4-2 to TRBJ1-1; the D is unclear. V lost 1 base, J lost 6 bases, and 18 bases lay in between. This CDR3 region has 16 residues. Germline CDR1 is LGHNA and CDR2 is YNFKEQ. In nucleotides, the CDR3 is TGTGCCAGCAGCCAAGTAACATCGACCAGGAGGGCTGAAGCTTTCTTT. Translated: CASSQVTSTRRAEAFF.